There are a few counts of the clone carrying this TCR beta chain. The antigen is unknown. The data belong to a study of identical twins. Findings and limits, study-wide: Zero-insertion findings could be partly confounded by invariant cells (MAIT and iNKT cells). Sharing of beta out-of-frame sequences by twins showed a weaker excess. Models predicted less out-of-frame TCR alpha sharing in monozygotic twins than was found.

Germline-derived CDR1 and CDR2 are MNHEY and SMNVEV (reference sequence). CDR3 length: 15 residues. Trimming pared 2 bases from V and 3 bases from J, leaving 14 bases between. Unique molecular identifiers were in the cDNA, with template-switch universal primer binding. Each CDR3 protein gets one entry after TCRdb re-called the 5' RACE reads with MiXCR. The data contain 200,000 to 250,000 distinct CDR3 sequences, 6% to 8.5% of them seen just once; the ten biggest clones take up 5% to 6%. These same records also appear under a second study, on yellow fever vaccine responses in identical twins.

The chain combines TRBV27 with TRBJ2-7; no clear D. Sequenced: CD8+ T cells sorted from blood. This receptor was identified in a woman aged 18-29 years in good health. The DNA for the CDR3 is TGTGCCAGCAGTTTACGAGGAGCGATGGTCTACGAGCAGTACTTC. This encodes CASSLRGAMVYEQYF.